Each of the 17 T cell receptor beta chains below was sequenced from the same sample in a study of blood T cell repertoires in COVID-19. Only in-frame clones appear in the TCRdb table, and some are missing; sequencing was by immunoSEQ multiplex PCR. The table records 200,000 to 250,000 clones, around 83% of them present only once. The sequencing sample was made of peripheral blood. Source of these receptors: a man in his forties with acute or convalescent COVID-19.

The chain joins TRBV6-2 or TRBV6-3 to TRBJ1-5; D call uncertain. The germline V gene encodes CDR1 MNHEY and CDR2 SVGEGT. With 3 bases removed from V and 3 bases from J, the gap between germline ends came to 12 bases. This CDR3 contains 15 residues. This CDR3 is CASSYFARNNQPQHF. For the CDR3, the DNA is TGTGCCAGCAGTTATTTCGCCAGGAACAATCAGCCCCAGCATTTT.

V gene TRBV19 combines with J gene TRBJ2-3, with 11 bases identical to TRBD2. The CDR3 runs 14 residues. Trimming cost V 10 bases and J 4 bases; bases outside gene matches: 7. Germline CDR1 is LNHDA and CDR2 is SQIVND (reference sequence). The CDR3 spells CATKLAGAPDTQYF. The CDR3, as DNA: TGTGCCACCAAACTAGCGGGGGCCCCAGATACGCAGTATTTT.

Written as DNA, the CDR3 is TGTGCCAGCAGTGAATCTTACAGGGTGTCCTACACCTTC. Protein: CASSESYRVSYTF. The chain combines TRBV25-1 with TRBJ1-2, with D possibly TRBD1 on 6 matching bases. The germline V gene has CDR1 MGHDK and CDR2 SYGVNS. The V end was cut by 1 base, the J end by 10 bases, with 13 bases between. The length of the CDR3 is 13 residues.

The V gene is TRBV7-3, the J gene TRBJ2-3; TRBD2 aligns across 9 bases. There are 16 residues in the CDR3. The germline V gene encodes CDR1 SGHTA and CDR2 FQGTGA. The ends lost 3 bases at V and 1 base at J; junction bases unmatched: 5. CDR3 protein: CASSFTSGSGTDTQYF. CDR3 nucleotides: TGTGCCAGCAGCTTTACTAGCGGGTCGGGCACAGATACGCAGTATTTT. The complete variable domain, with remaining parts taken from reference TRBV7-3 and TRBJ2-3, reads GAGVSQTPSNKVTEKGKYVELRCDPISGHTALYWYRQSLGQGPEFLIYFQGTGAADDSGLPNDRFFAVRPEGSVSTLKIQRTERGDSAVYLCASSFTSGSGTDTQYFGPGTRLTVL.

V is TRBV11-2 and J is TRBJ1-3; the match to TRBD1 covers 9 bases. The V gene end was trimmed by 2 bases and the J gene end by 7 bases; junction bases not matched to a gene: 15. There are 18 residues in the CDR3. The germline CDR1 and CDR2 sequences are SGHAT and FQNNGV. The CDR3 DNA reads as TGTGCCAGCAGCTTAAGAATTGTCTCAGGGACAGGGAGGAACACCATATATTTT. Translated, it gives CASSLRIVSGTGRNTIYF.

On this clone: This specimen includes other DNA sequences encoding the same CDR3. The rearrangement joins TRBV5-6 to TRBJ2-6; D not resolved. CDR1 and CDR2 from the germline V gene are SGHDT and YYEEEE. This CDR3 is built from 16 residues. V was pared by 0 bases and J by 0 bases, with 7 bases between. CDR3 nucleotide sequence: TGTGCCAGCAGCTTGGATGTGAGCTCTGGGGCCAACGTCCTGACTTTC. Translating gives CASSLDVSSGANVLTF.

This sequence joins TRBV29-1 and TRBJ2-7; 16 nucleotides align to TRBD2. The J segment lost 4 bases and the V segment lost 6 bases, leaving 3 bases of the junction unmatched. There are 14 residues in the CDR3. Germline V gene data show CDR1 as SQVTM and CDR2 as ANQGSEA. The CDR3 region is CSVRGLAGGYEQYF. CDR3 DNA sequence: TGCAGCGTCCGGGGACTAGCGGGGGGGTACGAGCAGTACTTC.

The chain combines TRBV7-2 with TRBJ1-4; TRBD1 matches at 9 bases. After removal of 5 bases from V and 7 bases from J, the junction contained 5 bases not matched to a gene. The CDR3 sequence is 14 residues long. Germline V gene lookup returns CDR1 SGHTA and CDR2 FQGNSA. The CDR3 is CASSQTGGGEKLFF. DNA for the CDR3: TGTGCCAGCAGCCAGACAGGGGGGGGTGAAAAACTGTTTTTT.

This rearrangement joins TRBV5-1 to TRBJ2-2, with 8 bases matching TRBD1. V dropped 1 base and J dropped 4; count of bases not matched to a gene: 3. The CDR3 covers 15 residues. Germline lookup yields CDR1 SGHRS and CDR2 YFSETQ. The chain's CDR3 is CASSLTGGGTGELFF. The CDR3 nucleotides are TGCGCCAGCAGCTTGACAGGGGGTGGCACCGGGGAGCTGTTTTTT.

Note on this clone: The junction shows a germline mismatch at one end, possibly a read error. V is TRBV10-3 and J is TRBJ1-1, with 7 bases identical to TRBD1. CDR1 and CDR2 from the germline V gene are ENHRY and SYGVKD. The CDR3 is made up of 14 amino acids. The CDR3 here is CAVRSRDSNTEAFF. As DNA, the CDR3 is TGTGCCGTCAGATCCCGGGACAGCAACACTGAAGCTTTCTTT.

The J gene is TRBJ2-5, the V gene TRBV12-3 or TRBV12-4, with 7 bases lining up with TRBD1. The CDR3 loop spans 13 amino acids. Trimming removed 5 bases from V and 1 base from J; junction bases left unmatched: 1. CDR3: CASSRDSQETQYF. As DNA, the CDR3 is TGTGCCAGCAGTCGGGACAGCCAAGAGACCCAGTACTTC.

The J gene is TRBJ2-3, the V gene TRBV19; no reliable D call. This CDR3 spans 11 amino acids. Per the germline V gene, CDR1 is LNHDA and CDR2 is SQIVND (reference sequence). Trimming stripped 4 bases from V and 5 bases from J, with 4 bases between. CDR3 region: CASSTVDTQYF. CDR3 nucleotides: TGTGCCAGTAGTACAGTAGATACGCAGTATTTT.

The CDR3 is CASSIARGDTQYF. CDR3 bases: TGTGCCAGTAGTATAGCCAGGGGAGATACGCAGTATTTT. V and J are TRBV19 and TRBJ2-3, with a weak D call TRBD1 (6 bases). The CDR3 totals 13 residues. The germline V and J ends were trimmed by 1 base and 5 bases, with 7 bases remaining between them. Germline V gives CDR1 LNHDA, CDR2 SQIVND (reference sequence).

The chain couples TRBV3-1 (or the pseudogene TRBV3-2) to TRBJ1-6, with D possibly TRBD1 on 5 matching bases. CDR3 length: 15 residues. V lost 0 bases and J 10 bases, leaving 13 bases between the germline ends. CDR1 and CDR2 from the germline V gene are LGHDT and YNNKEL (reference sequence). The CDR3 protein is CASSQDWGDRSPLHF. In DNA, the CDR3 is TGTGCCAGCAGCCAAGACTGGGGGGATCGGTCACCCCTCCACTTT.

This chain connects TRBV3-1 (or the pseudogene TRBV3-2) to TRBJ2-5; 14 nucleotides align to TRBD2. The germline V gene has CDR1 LGHDT and CDR2 YNNKEL (reference sequence). J lost 2 bases, V lost 4 bases, and 3 bases had no gene match. CDR3 length equals 16 residues. The DNA of the CDR3 is TGTGCCAGCAGCCGCTGGACTAGCGGGGGGCAAGAGACCCAGTACTTC. This sequence encodes CASSRWTSGGQETQYF.

The CDR3 is CASSRTSGDYNEQFF. The CDR3 DNA follows: TGTGCCAGCAGTAGGACTAGCGGTGACTACAATGAGCAGTTCTTC. The chain carries TRBV3-1 (or the pseudogene TRBV3-2) and TRBJ2-1; 10 positions match TRBD2. Germline lookup yields CDR1 LGHDT and CDR2 YNNKEL (reference sequence). V lost 6 bases to trimming and J lost 3 bases; unmatched junction nucleotides: 5. The CDR3 has 15 residues.

This chain joins TRBV5-4 and TRBJ2-7; D gene uncertain. CDR3 size: 14 residues. Looked up from germline, CDR1 is SGHNT and CDR2 is YYREEE (reference sequence). Trimming left V 0 bases short and J 5 bases short, with 12 bases between. The DNA of the CDR3 is TGTGCCAGCAGCTTGGACATATTTTCCAACGAGCAGTACTTC. It encodes CASSLDIFSNEQYF.